The 20 T cell receptor beta chains reported below all come from one sample, sequenced in a study of blood T cells in healthy people across ages. Next came a second PCR, run for about 6 to 11 cycles, which used a sample-barcoded 5' primer along with a J-beta primer mix. TCRdb called the 5' RACE reads again in MiXCR, with one record for every CDR3 protein. The sample contains 650,000 to 1,000,000 distinct CDR3 sequences, about 42% of which appear only once. The sequenced material came from blood. The source of these receptors is a man at least 80 years old in good health.

This clonotype appeared a few times. For the CDR3, the DNA is TGTGCCAGCAGCCAATACAGGACCGGGGAGCTGTTTTTT. Encoded protein: CASSQYRTGELFF. The chain recombines TRBV14 with TRBJ2-2; D possibly corresponds to TRBD1 (5 bases). The CDR3 extends over 13 amino acids. CDR1 and CDR2 (germline): SGHDN, FVKESK. V was clipped by 2 bases and J by 5 bases, with 6 bases between them.

The V call is TRBV7-9, the J call TRBJ1-6, with D perhaps matching TRBD1 (6 bases). The CDR3 loop spans 17 amino acids. Deletions cut 2 bases from V and 8 bases from J, with 19 bases between. CDR1 and CDR2 (germline): SEHNR, FQNEAQ (reference sequence). The CDR3 bases are TGTGCCAGCAGCTTAACAGGACAGAGGGACCGGTATTCACCCCTCCACTTT. Translating it yields CASSLTGQRDRYSPLHF.

V is TRBV5-1 and J is TRBJ1-2, with D tentatively TRBD1 (6 bases). Trimming pared 4 bases from V and 6 bases from J, leaving 19 bases between. The CDR3 has 15 amino acids. Germline loops: CDR1 SGHRS, CDR2 YFSETQ. CDR3 coding DNA: TGCGCCAGCAGCGCATCAACCCACAGGGTGGATGGCTACACCTTC. It translates to CASSASTHRVDGYTF.

This clonotype was observed a few times. This chain joins TRBV29-1 and TRBJ2-1; 10 bases line up with TRBD1. This CDR3 region has 16 residues. The germline V gene has CDR1 SQVTM and CDR2 ANQGSEA. The V segment lost 7 bases and the J segment 4 bases; nucleotides outside the gene matches: 13. The CDR3 DNA reads TGCAGCGCGGAGGGGACAGGGGCAATCCCTTACAATGAGCAGTTCTTC. Encoded protein: CSAEGTGAIPYNEQFF.

This clonotype was counted only a few times. The V and J genes are TRBV7-3 and TRBJ2-1; possible D gene TRBD2, 6 bases. In germline, CDR1 is SGHTA, CDR2 FQGTGA. There are 15 residues in the CDR3. The V end was cut by 5 bases, the J end by 1 base, with 12 bases between. CDR3: CASSQGLQSYNEQFF. Written as DNA, the CDR3 is TGTGCCAGCAGCCAAGGACTACAATCCTACAATGAGCAGTTCTTC. Supplemented by reference TRBV7-3 and TRBJ2-1, the full variable domain reads GAGVSQTPSNKVTEKGKYVELRCDPISGHTALYWYRQSLGQGPEFLIYFQGTGAADDSGLPNDRFFAVRPEGSVSTLKIQRTERGDSAVYLCASSQGLQSYNEQFFGPGTRLTVL.

V gene TRBV18 combines with J gene TRBJ2-7; the match to TRBD2 covers 12 bases. This CDR3 has 15 residues. J was trimmed by 4 bases and V by 0 bases; bases with no gene match: 1. Germline loops: CDR1 KGHSH, CDR2 LQKENI. The DNA of the CDR3 is TGTGCCAGCTCACCACCGACTAGCGGGGGATACGAGCAGTACTTC. It codes for CASSPPTSGGYEQYF.

The rearrangement uses TRBV29-1 and TRBJ1-2, with TRBD1 matching over 9 bases. Germline V gene data show CDR1 as SQVTM and CDR2 as ANQGSEA. J was trimmed by 8 bases and V by 4 bases; bases with no gene match: 17. CDR3 size: 16 residues. The CDR3 loop reads CSVVKQGAKRFGGYTF. CDR3 coding DNA: TGCAGCGTTGTGAAACAGGGGGCGAAAAGGTTCGGAGGCTACACCTTC.

This clonotype occurred a few times. This chain links TRBV7-3 with TRBJ2-5; a possible D gene is TRBD1 (5 bases). Germline V CDR1 and CDR2: SGHTA, FQGTGA. CDR3 length: 13 amino acids. V lost 8 bases and J 4 bases, leaving 14 bases between the germline ends. The CDR3 spells CASQQELGETQYF. CDR3 DNA sequence: TGTGCCAGCCAACAGGAGCTTGGAGAGACCCAGTACTTC.

This clonotype has only a few counts. This chain links TRBV7-2 with TRBJ2-1, with D unresolved. In germline, CDR1 is SGHTA, CDR2 FQGNSA. The CDR3 sequence is 14 residues long. Trimming left V 5 bases short and J 9 bases short, with 17 bases between. This CDR3 is CASSRDGSASEQFF. In DNA form, the CDR3 reads TGTGCCAGCAGCCGCGACGGGTCGGCTAGTGAGCAGTTCTTC.

In the case of this clonotype: This may be a read error, as it is one base from a much larger clone. The chain employs TRBV12-3 or TRBV12-4 and TRBJ2-7; D not resolved. V lost 5 bases and J lost 0, with 11 bases in between. The CDR3 length is 14 residues. This CDR3 reads CASSVGRSSYEQYF. The CDR3 DNA is TGTGCCAGCAGTGTCGGCCGTTCCTCCTACGAGCAGTACTTC.

This clonotype was detected only a few times. This rearrangement joins TRBV12-3 or TRBV12-4 to TRBJ1-2, with 8 bases fitting TRBD1. The junction had 7 bases not matched to a gene; V was cut back by 6 bases and J by 4 bases. The CDR3 loop spans 14 amino acids. CDR3 sequence: CASRRTGSGYGYTF. CDR3 nucleotide sequence: TGTGCCAGCAGACGGACAGGGTCGGGCTATGGCTACACCTTC.

The chain carries TRBV7-9 and TRBJ1-5; D is unresolved. Trimming pared 1 base from V and 4 bases from J, leaving 11 bases between. Looked up from germline, CDR1 is SEHNR and CDR2 is FQNEAQ (reference sequence). The CDR3 consists of 15 residues. The CDR3 sequence: CASSLGTRGNQPQHF. Written as DNA, the CDR3 is TGTGCCAGCAGCTTAGGTACAAGAGGGAATCAGCCCCAGCATTTT.

This clonotype was counted a few times. This sequence joins TRBV3-1 and TRBJ2-7; TRBD1 is a possible D gene (6 bases). The CDR3 extends over 16 amino acids. V was shortened by 2 bases and J by 0 bases, with 14 bases between the two germline ends. Germline V gene lookup returns CDR1 LGHDT and CDR2 YNNKEL (reference sequence). Written as DNA, the CDR3 is TGTGCCAGCAGCCAACACGGGCAGGGGAGCTCCTACGAGCAGTACTTC. Amino acids: CASSQHGQGSSYEQYF.

This chain connects TRBV7-2 to TRBJ2-7; no firm D call. The germline V and J ends were trimmed by 4 bases and 4 bases, with 20 bases remaining between them. Germline V gene lookup returns CDR1 SGHTA and CDR2 FQGNSA. The CDR3 length is 16 residues. For the CDR3, the DNA is TGTGCCAGCAGCTCTAGACCCGCCGTCGGGTTGTACGAGCAGTACTTC. Translated, it gives CASSSRPAVGLYEQYF.

This chain connects TRBV20-1 to TRBJ2-1; 7 bases map to TRBD2. From germline, CDR1 is DFQATT and CDR2 SNEGSKA (reference sequence). With V trimmed by 6 bases and J by 10 bases, 18 bases remained unmatched. The CDR3 totals 15 residues. The CDR3 region is CSASWPSAGKDEQFF. The CDR3 coding sequence is TGCAGTGCGAGCTGGCCCTCAGCGGGAAAGGACGAGCAGTTCTTC.

CDR3 residues: CASRGIGTGELFF. CDR3 in DNA: TGCGCCAGCAGGGGTATCGGCACCGGGGAGCTGTTTTTT. This rearrangement joins TRBV5-1 to TRBJ2-2; no reliable D call. CDR3 length: 13 amino acids. Trimming took off 5 bases at V and 4 bases at J, with 9 bases between the two ends. Germline values: CDR1 SGHRS, CDR2 YFSETQ. Variable domain in full (rest from reference TRBV5-1 and TRBJ2-2): KAGVTQTPRYLIKTRGQQVTLSCSPISGHRSVSWYQQTPGQGLQFLFEYFSETQRNKGNFPGRFSGRQFSNSRSEMNVSTLELGDSALYLCASRGIGTGELFFGEGSRLTVL.

The rearrangement links TRBV20-1 to TRBJ2-3; D gene unclear. V was trimmed by 0 bases and J by 4 bases, leaving 14 bases between them. The CDR3 runs 15 residues. CDR1 is DFQATT, CDR2 SNEGSKA, per germline (reference sequence). The CDR3 bases are TGCAGTGCTAGAGACGAGACACGGAAGCCAGATACGCAGTATTTT. It yields the protein CSARDETRKPDTQYF.

CDR3 sequence reads: CATQENYNEQFF. CDR3 sequence (DNA): TGTGCCACACAGGAGAATTACAATGAGCAGTTCTTC. V gene TRBV6-2 or TRBV6-3 combines with J gene TRBJ2-1, with a tentative D call TRBD1 (5 bases). Germline CDR1 MNHEY, CDR2 SVGEGT. Trimming cost V 10 bases and J 4 bases, with 11 bases left between them. There are 12 residues in the CDR3.

The rearrangement uses TRBV3-1 and TRBJ2-1; 15 bases line up with TRBD2. Germline assignment: CDR1 LGHDT and CDR2 YNNKEL (reference sequence). J gave up 8 bases and V 3 bases, and 5 bases lay outside the gene matches. The CDR3 consists of 16 residues. CDR3 loop: CASSHPGTSGRYEQFF. CDR3 DNA sequence: TGTGCCAGCAGCCATCCCGGGACTAGCGGGAGGTATGAGCAGTTCTTC.

This clonotype showed up just a few times. J is TRBJ2-7 and V is TRBV28; unclear D gene. Trimming took off 5 bases at V and 5 bases at J, with 4 bases between the two ends. Germline CDR1 is MDHEN and CDR2 is SYDVKM. This CDR3 is 10 amino acids long. CDR3 nucleotides: TGTGCCAGCAGTGGGAACGAGCAGTACTTC. Translated: CASSGNEQYF.